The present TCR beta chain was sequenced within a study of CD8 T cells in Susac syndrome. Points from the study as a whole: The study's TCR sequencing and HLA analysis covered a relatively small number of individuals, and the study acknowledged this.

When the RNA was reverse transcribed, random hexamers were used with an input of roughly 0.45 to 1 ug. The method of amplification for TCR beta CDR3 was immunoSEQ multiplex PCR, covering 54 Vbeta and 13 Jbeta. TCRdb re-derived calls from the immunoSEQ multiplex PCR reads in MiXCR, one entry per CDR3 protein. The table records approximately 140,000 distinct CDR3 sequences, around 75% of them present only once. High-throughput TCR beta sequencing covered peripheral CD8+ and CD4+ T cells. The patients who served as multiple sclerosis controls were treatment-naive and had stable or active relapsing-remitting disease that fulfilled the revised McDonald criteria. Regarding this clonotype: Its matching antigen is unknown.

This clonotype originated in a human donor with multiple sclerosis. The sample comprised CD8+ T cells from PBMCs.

CDR3 protein: CASSLVSGPTDTQYF. DNA of the CDR3: TGTGCCAGCAGCTTAGTGAGTGGTCCCACAGATACGCAGTATTTT. The V and J genes are TRBV7-9 and TRBJ2-3, with D hard to call. The CDR3 is made up of 15 amino acids. Trimming stripped 1 base from V and 2 bases from J, with 10 bases between. Germline-derived CDR1 and CDR2 are SEHNR and FQNEAQ (reference sequence).